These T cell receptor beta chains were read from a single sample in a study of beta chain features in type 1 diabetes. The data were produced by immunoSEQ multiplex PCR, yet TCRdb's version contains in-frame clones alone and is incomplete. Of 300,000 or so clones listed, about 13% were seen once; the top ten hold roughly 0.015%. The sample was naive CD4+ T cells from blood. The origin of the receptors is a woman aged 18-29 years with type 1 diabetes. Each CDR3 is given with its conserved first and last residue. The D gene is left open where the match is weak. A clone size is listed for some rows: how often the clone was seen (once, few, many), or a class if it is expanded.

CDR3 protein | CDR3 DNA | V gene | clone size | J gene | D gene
CASSSRERETQYF | TGTGCCAGCAGCTCCCGGGAGCGGGAGACCCAGTACTTC | TRBV5-4 | - | TRBJ2-5 | -
CASSLVVGQGQLGNTIYF | TGTGCCAGCAGCTTAGTAGTAGGGCAGGGTCAGCTTGGAAACACCATATATTTT | TRBV13 | few | TRBJ1-3 | -
CASSPLQATGELFF | TGTGCCAGCTCACCACTTCAGGCTACCGGGGAGCTGTTTTTT | TRBV18 | few | TRBJ2-2 | -
CASSVMGTGKETQYF | TGTGCCAGCAGCGTAATGGGGACAGGGAAAGAGACCCAGTACTTC | TRBV9 | - | TRBJ2-5 | TRBD1
CASSLIAPNEKLFF | TGTGCCAGCAGCTTAATTGCGCCTAATGAAAAACTGTTTTTT | TRBV7-9 | - | TRBJ1-4 | -
CAISYKAGGSYNEQFF | TGTGCCATCAGTTACAAGGCGGGGGGATCCTACAATGAGCAGTTCTTC | TRBV10-3 | few | TRBJ2-1 | TRBD2
CASGNLIQEAQVYGYTF | TGTGCTAGTGGTAACCTAATACAGGAAGCGCAAGTTTATGGCTACACCTTC | TRBV12-5 | few | TRBJ1-2 | -
CAWGPGLAAFDEQFF | TGTGCCTGGGGACCAGGGCTAGCGGCTTTCGATGAGCAGTTCTTC | TRBV30 | few | TRBJ2-1 | TRBD2
CASTYGQGAGEQYF | TGTGCCAGCACCTACGGGCAGGGGGCTGGTGAGCAGTACTTC | TRBV7-2 | few | TRBJ2-7 | TRBD1
CASRTGTLYEQYF | TGTGCCAGCAGGACCGGGACTCTATACGAGCAGTACTTC | TRBV6-6 | few | TRBJ2-7 | -
CASSGTWGSTNTEAFF | TGCGCCAGCAGTGGGACATGGGGCTCAACAAACACTGAAGCTTTCTTT | TRBV10-2 | few | TRBJ1-1 | -
CAWSASQRSYNEQFF | TGTGCCTGGAGTGCGAGTCAGCGATCCTACAATGAGCAGTTCTTC | TRBV30 | - | TRBJ2-1 | -
CSGRGNSYGYTF | TGCAGCGGCAGGGGAAACTCATATGGCTACACCTTC | TRBV29-1 | - | TRBJ1-2 | -
CASTLAGGNIQYF | TGTGCCAGCACCCTAGCGGGGGGGAACATTCAGTACTTC | TRBV6-6 | once | TRBJ2-4 | TRBD2
CASSGEGGSYNEQFF | TGTGCCAGCAGCGGAGAAGGGGGATCCTACAATGAGCAGTTCTTC | TRBV9 | - | TRBJ2-1 | -
CASSHLRGYEQYF | TGCGCCAGCAGCCACCTACGCGGCTACGAGCAGTACTTC | TRBV4-1 | - | TRBJ2-7 | -
CASSIVGLEANEQFF | TGTGCCAGTAGTATAGTGGGACTAGAAGCCAATGAGCAGTTCTTC | TRBV19 | few | TRBJ2-1 | TRBD2
CASSWEGGGNQPQHF | TGTGCCAGCAGTTGGGAAGGGGGGGGCAATCAGCCCCAGCATTTT | TRBV27 | few | TRBJ1-5 | -
CASSPGLAGPDEQFF | TGTGCCAGCAGCCCGGGACTAGCGGGTCCTGATGAGCAGTTCTTC | TRBV4-2 | - | TRBJ2-1 | TRBD2
CASSIGDSSGANVLTF | TGTGCCAGTAGTATAGGGGACAGCTCTGGGGCCAACGTCCTGACTTTC | TRBV19 | few | TRBJ2-6 | TRBD1
CASSVGAGMVETQYF | TGTGCCAGCAGCGTGGGAGCGGGAATGGTGGAGACCCAGTACTTC | TRBV9 | few | TRBJ2-5 | TRBD2
CASSESAGGRGNEQFF | TGTGCCAGCAGTGAATCGGCGGGAGGTAGGGGCAATGAGCAGTTCTTC | TRBV25-1 | - | TRBJ2-1 | TRBD2
CASTGTHRSNSNQPQHF | TGTGCCAGCACCGGGACACATCGGAGCAATAGCAATCAGCCCCAGCATTTT | TRBV28 | few | TRBJ1-5 | -
CASSPSDYGYTF | TGTGCCAGCAGTCCTTCTGACTATGGCTACACCTTC | TRBV25-1 | - | TRBJ1-2 | -
CASSPDRGVSYEQYF | TGTGCCAGCTCACCCGACAGGGGAGTTTCCTACGAGCAGTACTTC | TRBV18 | few | TRBJ2-7 | TRBD1
CASRGAGSSYNEQFF | TGTGCCAGCAGAGGAGCGGGAAGCTCCTACAATGAGCAGTTCTTC | TRBV28 | few | TRBJ2-1 | TRBD2